Described below is a single T cell receptor (beta chain) sequence and its context. Using immunoSEQ multiplex PCR, the repertoire was profiled, and TCRdb retains in-frame clones only, with some absent. The sample yields about 20,000 clones, about 83% seen once. These data originate in a study of T cell changes during pregnancy in multiple sclerosis. This clonotype was sampled from a female donor with multiple sclerosis, enrolled in a pregnancy study. The sequences come from CD8+ T cells from peripheral blood mononuclear cells, collected after pregnancy.

CDR3 sequence reads: CASSQEDQGTHYGYTF. The CDR3 DNA reads TGCGCCAGCAGCCAAGAAGATCAGGGAACCCACTATGGCTACACCTTC. The gene calls are TRBV4-1 and TRBJ1-2, with a possible D match to TRBD1 (5 bases). CDR1 is MGHRA, CDR2 YSYEKL, per germline. Trimming removed 0 bases at V and 3 bases at J, with 14 bases between. This CDR3 comprises 16 residues.